Each of the 5 T cell receptor beta chains below was sequenced from the same sample in a study of CD8 T cells in Susac syndrome. An amount of RNA that ranged from 0.5 to 1 ug was reverse transcribed with random hexamers. MiXCR was run by TCRdb on the immunoSEQ multiplex PCR reads, yielding one entry per CDR3 protein. Here the sample spans 150,000 to 200,000 distinct CDR3 sequences, about 94% being singletons. Sequencing was done on a sample of CD4+ T cells from PBMCs. The origin of the receptors is a human donor in good health.

This chain joins TRBV3-1 and TRBJ2-2; D perhaps matches TRBD2 (5 bases). The CDR3 length is 15 residues. Trimming shortened V by 4 bases and J by 1 base, and 10 bases separated the two germline ends. The germline V gene encodes CDR1 LGHDT and CDR2 YNNKEL (reference sequence). DNA for the CDR3: TGTGCCAGCAGCCCTGTGGCGGGGAACACCGGGGAGCTGTTTTTT. Protein: CASSPVAGNTGELFF.

J is TRBJ2-1 and V is TRBV9, with 10 bases that match TRBD2. CDR3 length: 15 residues. Germline V lookup: CDR1 SGDLS, CDR2 YYNGEE. Trimming cost V 4 bases and J 7 bases; bases outside gene matches: 8. In DNA, the CDR3 is TGTGCCAGCAGCCCCCGCGAGCGGGGGGGGAATGAGCAGTTCTTC. Its protein product is CASSPRERGGNEQFF.

This rearrangement joins TRBV6-1 to TRBJ1-1; 9 bases line up with TRBD1. V was clipped by 8 bases and J by 1 base; unmatched bases: 5. The germline V gene encodes CDR1 MNHNS and CDR2 SASEGT. The CDR3 is 14 residues long. In DNA, the CDR3 is TGTGCCAGCCACGGGACAGGGAGGAACACTGAAGCTTTCTTT. Amino acids: CASHGTGRNTEAFF.

The V gene is TRBV18, the J gene TRBJ1-2; possibly TRBD1 for D (6 bases). With 4 bases removed from V and 8 bases from J, the gap between germline ends came to 14 bases. Germline assignment: CDR1 KGHSH and CDR2 LQKENI. This CDR3 is built from 13 residues. This chain's CDR3 is CASSRSRDTGYTF. DNA of the CDR3: TGTGCCAGCTCACGATCCCGGGACACGGGCTACACCTTC.

This chain uses TRBV7-3 with TRBJ2-6, with D perhaps matching TRBD1 or TRBD2 (6 bases each). Germline V lookup: CDR1 SGHTA, CDR2 FQGTGA. V shed 4 bases and J shed 7 bases, with 17 bases lying between them. CDR3 length equals 16 residues. The DNA for the CDR3 is TGTGCCAGCAGCTCCCTAGGGGGACTCGGCGCCAACGTCCTGACTTTC. Translated, it gives CASSSLGGLGANVLTF.